A selection of T cell receptor beta chains follows, all from one sample in a study of T cells after somatic rescue of genetic block. The repertoire was sequenced with immunoSEQ multiplex PCR; TCRdb's copy has only in-frame clones and lacks some. The sample lists approximately 15,000 clones; approximately 79% were seen once. Sequencing was performed on peripheral blood mononuclear cells (PBMCs). These receptors all come from a boy younger than 18. Each CDR3 is given with its conserved first and last residue. D genes are given only for firm matches. Clone size is not always given. Where it is, it says once, few, many or a class for expanded clones.

>.|.|TRBJ2-3|TRBV14
CASSQDLPRDTQYF
TGTGCCAGCAGCCAAGATCTTCCTAGGGATACGCAGTATTTT
>TRBD2|.|TRBJ2-3|TRBV4-1
CASSQDRLAGRRTDTQYF
TGCGCCAGCAGCCAAGATAGGCTAGCGGGGAGGCGCACAGATACGCAGTATTTT
>.|.|TRBJ1-5|TRBV2
CASSVRDSNQPQHF
TGTGCCAGCAGTGTCAGGGATAGCAATCAGCCCCAGCATTTT
>TRBD1|few|TRBJ1-2|TRBV6-5
CASSAGTGGYGYTF
TGTGCCAGCAGTGCCGGGACAGGGGGCTATGGCTACACCTTC
>.|.|TRBJ1-6|TRBV10-3
CASKDRQSSGYNSPLHF
TGTGCCAGCAAAGATCGGCAGTCTAGTGGGTATAATTCACCCCTCCACTTT
>TRBD1|.|TRBJ2-3|TRBV28
CAIGQGARDTQYF
TGTGCCATCGGACAGGGGGCGAGAGATACGCAGTATTTT
>TRBD1|.|TRBJ1-2|TRBV7-9
CASSLSGGIGGYTF
TGTGCCAGCAGCTTGTCAGGGGGTATTGGAGGCTACACCTTC
>.|.|TRBJ1-2|TRBV29-1
CSVEGLGSGGYTF
TGCAGCGTTGAAGGTCTTGGCTCTGGAGGCTACACCTTC
>.|.|TRBJ1-1|TRBV4-1
CASSPGPGVNTEAFF
TGCGCCAGCAGCCCTGGGCCAGGGGTGAACACTGAAGCTTTCTTT
>TRBD2|.|TRBJ2-2|TRBV9
CASSVSGKAGELFF
TGTGCCAGCAGCGTTAGCGGGAAAGCCGGGGAGCTGTTTTTT
>.|few|TRBJ2-7|TRBV28
CASSLPATGLYEQYF
TGTGCCAGCAGTTTACCCGCCACAGGGCTCTACGAGCAGTACTTC
>TRBD2|.|TRBJ2-5|TRBV14
CASSQRWTSGRAWETQYF
TGTGCCAGCAGCCAACGATGGACTAGCGGGAGGGCCTGGGAGACCCAGTACTTC
>.|.|TRBJ1-1|TRBV11-2
CASSFLDTEAFF
TGTGCCAGCAGCTTTTTGGACACTGAAGCTTTCTTT
>.|.|TRBJ2-1|TRBV7-2
CASSLAVPVNEQFF
TGTGCCAGCAGCTTAGCGGTTCCCGTCAATGAGCAGTTCTTC
>.|once|TRBJ2-7|TRBV11-3
CASSFIQGSAEQYF
TGTGCCAGCAGCTTTATACAGGGTAGCGCCGAGCAGTACTTC
>TRBD1|.|TRBJ1-4|TRBV7-9
CASSFAGTGNEKLFF
TGTGCCAGCAGCTTCGCCGGGACAGGGAATGAAAAACTGTTTTTT
>.|once|TRBJ2-1|TRBV27
CASSFSHYNEQFF
TGTGCCAGCAGTTTTTCCCATTACAATGAGCAGTTCTTC
>TRBD1|.|TRBJ1-5|TRBV5-8
CASSLGTGNQPQHF
TGTGCCAGCAGCTTAGGGACAGGGAATCAGCCCCAGCATTTT
>.|.|TRBJ1-2|TRBV29-1
CSGGPGKKGKDGIGGHYGYTF
TGCAGCGGGGGACCAGGGAAAAAGGGCAAGGACGGCATAGGGGGTCACTATGGCTACACCTTC
>.|.|TRBJ2-3|TRBV27
CASSWDLKGDTQYF
TGTGCCAGCAGTTGGGACCTGAAGGGTGATACGCAGTATTTT
>.|.|TRBJ1-6|TRBV5-1
CASSFDHRVNSPLHF
TGCGCCAGCAGCTTTGATCACAGGGTTAATTCACCCCTCCACTTT
>.|once|TRBJ1-4|TRBV6-1
CASSVVRGLGNEKLFF
TGTGCCAGCAGTGTTGTGCGGGGGCTGGGGAATGAAAAACTGTTTTTT
>TRBD1|once|TRBJ1-1|TRBV6-1
CASSHRGNTEAFF
TGTGCCAGCAGCCACAGGGGAAACACTGAAGCTTTCTTT
>.|.|TRBJ2-5|TRBV7-3
CASSLTGLGETQYF
TGTGCCAGCAGCTTAACAGGCTTGGGGGAGACCCAGTACTTC
>.|.|TRBJ2-7|TRBV11-1
CASSSIIRGRQYF
TGTGCCAGCAGCTCAATCATCAGGGGTCGACAGTACTTC
>.|.|TRBJ2-7|TRBV18
CASSPPGQGMDEQYF
TGTGCCAGCTCACCACCGGGGCAGGGGATGGACGAGCAGTACTTC
>.|.|TRBJ1-2|TRBV2
CASSATTGGPYGYTF
TGTGCCAGCAGTGCCACGACGGGGGGTCCATATGGCTACACCTTC
>TRBD1|.|TRBJ1-1|TRBV18
CASSPGQGIPMNTEAFF
TGTGCCAGCTCACCGGGACAGGGGATCCCAATGAACACTGAAGCTTTCTTT
>.|.|TRBJ2-2|TRBV9
CASSVNPLPAQGPGELFF
TGTGCCAGCAGCGTAAACCCTTTACCGGCCCAGGGCCCCGGGGAGCTGTTTTTT
>.|.|TRBJ2-7|TRBV2
CASRSWVVYEQYF
TGTGCCAGCAGGAGTTGGGTAGTTTACGAGCAGTACTTC
>.|.|TRBJ1-1|TRBV5-4
CASSLGQVNTEAFF
TGTGCCAGCAGCTTGGGACAGGTGAACACTGAAGCTTTCTTT
>.|few|TRBJ1-1|TRBV18
CASSRDPNTEAFF
TGTGCCAGCTCAAGGGATCCTAATACAGAAGCTTTCTTT
>TRBD2|.|TRBJ2-3|TRBV18
CASSHRTAGGFPRLNTDTQYF
TGTGCCAGCTCACACCGGACAGCGGGGGGGTTCCCCCGTCTTAACACAGATACGCAGTATTTT
>.|.|TRBJ2-1|TRBV29-1
CSVELLGFLYNEQFF
TGCAGCGTTGAACTTTTGGGGTTCCTCTACAATGAGCAGTTCTTC
>.|.|TRBJ2-7|TRBV7-2
CASSMLREQYF
TGTGCCAGCAGCATGCTTCGCGAGCAGTACTTC
>TRBD1|.|TRBJ1-1|TRBV9
CASSVGYRTGATEAFF
TGTGCCAGCAGCGTAGGGTACCGAACAGGGGCCACTGAAGCTTTCTTT
>.|.|TRBJ2-3|TRBV7-9
CASSLLYADTQYF
TGTGCCAGCAGCTTACTCTACGCGGATACGCAGTATTTT
>.|.|TRBJ1-2|TRBV11-2
CASSWGKPLLLYGYTF
TGTGCCAGCAGCTGGGGCAAGCCCCTGCTACTATATGGCTACACCTTC
>.|.|TRBJ2-1|TRBV18
CASSPYNEQFF
TGTGCCAGCTCACCTTACAATGAGCAGTTCTTC
>TRBD1|once|TRBJ2-7|TRBV5-1
CASSSPRQGRDEQYF
TGCGCCAGCAGCTCCCCCCGACAGGGGCGCGACGAGCAGTACTTC
>TRBD2|.|TRBJ2-1|TRBV2
CASSEVLAGGVEQFF
TGTGCCAGCAGTGAAGTACTAGCGGGGGGTGTGGAGCAGTTCTTC
>.|.|TRBJ2-5|TRBV11-3
CASSLEKEFMETQYF
TGTGCCAGCAGCTTAGAAAAGGAGTTCATGGAGACCCAGTACTTC
>TRBD2|.|TRBJ2-3|TRBV10-3
CAISELAGISTDTQYF
TGTGCCATCAGCGAACTAGCGGGAATCAGCACAGATACGCAGTATTTT
>.|.|TRBJ2-7|TRBV9
CASSLMTGIPYEQYF
TGTGCCAGCAGCCTTATGACAGGCATTCCCTACGAGCAGTACTTC
>.|large|TRBJ1-5|TRBV10-3
CAISESSSNQPQHF
TGTGCCATCAGTGAGTCCAGTAGCAATCAGCCCCAGCATTTT
>.|.|TRBJ1-5|TRBV6-5
CASSYGGSNQPQHF
TGTGCCAGCAGTTACGGGGGAAGCAATCAGCCCCAGCATTTT
>.|once|TRBJ1-6|TRBV5-6
CASSPGPKPNSPLHF
TGTGCCAGCAGCCCCGGACCGAAGCCTAATTCACCCCTCCACTTT
>.|.|TRBJ1-6|TRBV30
CAWSHEGGSSSYNSPLHF
TGTGCCTGGAGTCACGAGGGGGGCTCTAGCTCCTATAATTCACCCCTCCACTTT
>.|.|TRBJ2-7|TRBV20-1
CSGTSGEQYF
TGCAGTGGGACCTCGGGAGAGCAGTACTTC
>TRBD1|.|TRBJ2-7|TRBV6-1
CASSEGGTGVYEQYF
TGTGCCAGCAGTGAAGGGGGGACAGGGGTATACGAGCAGTACTTC
>.|.|TRBJ2-1|TRBV11-2
CASSLGGAYNEQFF
TGTGCCAGCAGCTTAGGGGGGGCATACAATGAGCAGTTCTTC
>.|.|TRBJ2-7|TRBV30
CAWSPGHLYEQYF
TGTGCCTGGAGTCCTGGGCATCTCTACGAGCAGTACTTC
>.|.|TRBJ1-1|TRBV5-1
CASRPAGPMNTEAFF
TGCGCCAGCAGACCTGCCGGGCCAATGAACACTGAAGCTTTCTTT